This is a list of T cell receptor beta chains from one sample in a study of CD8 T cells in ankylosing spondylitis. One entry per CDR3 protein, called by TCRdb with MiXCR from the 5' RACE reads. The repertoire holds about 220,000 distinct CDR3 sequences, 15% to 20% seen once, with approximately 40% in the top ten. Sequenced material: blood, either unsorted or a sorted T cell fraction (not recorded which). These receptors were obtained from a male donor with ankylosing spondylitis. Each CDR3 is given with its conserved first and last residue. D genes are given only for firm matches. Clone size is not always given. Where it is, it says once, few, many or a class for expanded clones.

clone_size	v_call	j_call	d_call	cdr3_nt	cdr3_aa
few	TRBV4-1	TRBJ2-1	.	TGCGCCAGCAGCCCCCGGGACGGCTATGAGCAGTTCTTC	CASSPRDGYEQFF
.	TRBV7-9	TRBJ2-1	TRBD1	TGTGCCAGCAGCTTCGGGACAGGGACATTCAATGAGCAGTTCTTC	CASSFGTGTFNEQFF
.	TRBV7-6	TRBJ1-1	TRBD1	TGTGCCAGCAGCACCGGGACAGGTGTAGAAGCTTTCTTT	CASSTGTGVEAFF
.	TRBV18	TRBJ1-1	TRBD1	TGTGCCAGCTCACCACCGTCAGGGGGAGGCACTGAAGCTTTCTTT	CASSPPSGGGTEAFF
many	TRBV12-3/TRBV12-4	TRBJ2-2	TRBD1	TGTGCCTCCGGGACAGGGGATACCGGGGAGCTGTTTTTT	CASGTGDTGELFF
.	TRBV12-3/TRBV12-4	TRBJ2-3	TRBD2	TGTGCCAGTGGGAGCGGGGGCGTCACAGATACGCAGTATTTT	CASGSGGVTDTQYF
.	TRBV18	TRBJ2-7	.	TGTGCCAGCTCAAGCTCGGACGGTTCCTACGAGCAGTACTTC	CASSSSDGSYEQYF
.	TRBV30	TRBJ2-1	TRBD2	TGTGCCTGGAGCTTAGCGGGGGGGCCTGATGAGCAGTTCTTC	CAWSLAGGPDEQFF
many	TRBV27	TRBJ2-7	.	TGTGCCAGCAGTCCAAACCCGCCCCACGAGCAGTACTTC	CASSPNPPHEQYF
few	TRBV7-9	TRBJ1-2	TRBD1	TGTGCCAGCAGCCACCGGGACAGGGTTGCATCGGGGGGCTACACCTTC	CASSHRDRVASGGYTF
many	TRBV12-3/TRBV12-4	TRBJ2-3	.	TGTGCCAGCAGTTTAGTCCACCCGGATACGCAGTATTTT	CASSLVHPDTQYF
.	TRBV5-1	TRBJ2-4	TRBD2	TGCGCCAGCAGCCCCCGGGGGGAGGTAGACATTCAGTACTTC	CASSPRGEVDIQYF
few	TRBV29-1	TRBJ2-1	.	TGCAGCGTTGTGGGGCCGGGGAATGAGCAGTTCTTC	CSVVGPGNEQFF
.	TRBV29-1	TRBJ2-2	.	TGCAGCGTTGAAAGAGGGAACGAAGAGACCGGGGAGCTGTTTTTT	CSVERGNEETGELFF
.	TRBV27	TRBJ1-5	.	TGTGCCAGCAGCCCGGGGACAAATAATCAGCCCCAGCATTTT	CASSPGTNNQPQHF
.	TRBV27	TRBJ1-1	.	TGTGCCAGCATGAGGACGGTGAACACTGAAGCTTTCTTT	CASMRTVNTEAFF
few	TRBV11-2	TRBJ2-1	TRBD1	TGTGCCAGCACGGGTCCGGGACAGATCCTTGAGCAGTTCTTC	CASTGPGQILEQFF
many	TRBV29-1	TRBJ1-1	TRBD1	TGCAGCGTTGAACCGGGCCAGGGGGGTTTTTGGAACACTGAAGCTTTCTTT	CSVEPGQGGFWNTEAFF
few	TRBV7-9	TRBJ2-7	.	TGTGCCAGCAGCCCATTAGGATCCTACGAGCAGTACTTC	CASSPLGSYEQYF
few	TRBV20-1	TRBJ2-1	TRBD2	TGCAGTGCTAGAGACCCACTAGCGGGAGGCTTAAATGAGCAGTTCTTC	CSARDPLAGGLNEQFF
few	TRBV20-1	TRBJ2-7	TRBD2	TGCAGTGCAAGGCTAGCGGGCTCCTACGAGCAGTACTTC	CSARLAGSYEQYF
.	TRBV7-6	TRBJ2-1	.	TGTGCCAGCAGCTTAGGGCCGGGGTACTCCTACAATGAGCAGTTCTTC	CASSLGPGYSYNEQFF
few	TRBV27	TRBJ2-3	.	TGTGCCAGCAGTTTATCCAGGGCCTACACAGATACGCAGTATTTT	CASSLSRAYTDTQYF
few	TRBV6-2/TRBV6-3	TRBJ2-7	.	TGTGCCAGCAGTCTACAAACAGGGTTAGACGAGCAGTACTTC	CASSLQTGLDEQYF
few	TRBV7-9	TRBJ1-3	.	TGTGCCAGCAGCTTAGCGCCCGCGAGCTCTGGAAACACCATATATTTT	CASSLAPASSGNTIYF
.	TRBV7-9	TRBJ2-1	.	TGTGCCAGCAGCTTATCATGGGATGAGCAGTTCTTC	CASSLSWDEQFF